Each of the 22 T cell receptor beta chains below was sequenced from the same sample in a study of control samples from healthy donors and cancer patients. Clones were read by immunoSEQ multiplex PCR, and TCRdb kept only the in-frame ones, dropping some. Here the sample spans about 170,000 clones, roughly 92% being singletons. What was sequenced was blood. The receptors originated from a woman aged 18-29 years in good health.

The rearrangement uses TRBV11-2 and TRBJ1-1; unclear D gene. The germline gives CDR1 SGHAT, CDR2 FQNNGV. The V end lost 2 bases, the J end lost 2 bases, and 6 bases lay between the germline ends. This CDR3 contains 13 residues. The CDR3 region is CASSLSTNTEAFF. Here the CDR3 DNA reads TGTGCCAGCAGCTTATCGACTAACACTGAAGCTTTCTTT.

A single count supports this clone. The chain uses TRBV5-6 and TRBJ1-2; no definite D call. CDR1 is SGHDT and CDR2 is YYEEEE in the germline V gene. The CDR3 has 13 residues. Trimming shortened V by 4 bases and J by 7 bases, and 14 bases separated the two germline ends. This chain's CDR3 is CASSDDTPPGYTF. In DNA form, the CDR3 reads TGTGCCAGCAGCGATGACACCCCGCCTGGCTACACCTTC.

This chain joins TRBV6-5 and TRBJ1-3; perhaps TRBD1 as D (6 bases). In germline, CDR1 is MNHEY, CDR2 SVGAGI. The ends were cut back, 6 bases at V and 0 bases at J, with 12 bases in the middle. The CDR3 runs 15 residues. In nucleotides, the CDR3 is TGTGCCAGCAGCGGACAGCTCCTCTCTGGAAACACCATATATTTT. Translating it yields CASSGQLLSGNTIYF.

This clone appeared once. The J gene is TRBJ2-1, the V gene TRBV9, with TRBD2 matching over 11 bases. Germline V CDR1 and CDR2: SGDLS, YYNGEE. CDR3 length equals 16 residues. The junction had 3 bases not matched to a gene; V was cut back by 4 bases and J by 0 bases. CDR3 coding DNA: TGTGCCAGCAGCACTAGCGGGGGCAGCTCCTACAATGAGCAGTTCTTC. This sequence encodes CASSTSGGSSYNEQFF.

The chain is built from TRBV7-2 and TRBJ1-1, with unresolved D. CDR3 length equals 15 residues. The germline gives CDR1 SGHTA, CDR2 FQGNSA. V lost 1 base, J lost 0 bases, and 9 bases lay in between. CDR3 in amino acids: CASSLGAEMNTEAFF. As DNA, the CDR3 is TGTGCCAGCAGCTTAGGGGCAGAAATGAACACTGAAGCTTTCTTT.

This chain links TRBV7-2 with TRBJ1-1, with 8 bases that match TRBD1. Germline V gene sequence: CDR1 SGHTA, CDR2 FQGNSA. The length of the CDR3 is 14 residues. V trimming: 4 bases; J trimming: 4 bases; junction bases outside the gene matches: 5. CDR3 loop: CASSSGTGGTEAFF. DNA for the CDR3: TGTGCCAGCAGCTCGGGAACAGGGGGCACTGAAGCTTTCTTT.

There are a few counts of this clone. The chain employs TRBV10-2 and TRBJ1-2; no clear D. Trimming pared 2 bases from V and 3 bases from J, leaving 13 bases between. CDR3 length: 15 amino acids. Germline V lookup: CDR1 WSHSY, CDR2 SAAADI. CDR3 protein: CASSEGGSVDYGYTF. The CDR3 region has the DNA TGCGCCAGCAGTGAGGGCGGGTCGGTTGACTATGGCTACACCTTC.

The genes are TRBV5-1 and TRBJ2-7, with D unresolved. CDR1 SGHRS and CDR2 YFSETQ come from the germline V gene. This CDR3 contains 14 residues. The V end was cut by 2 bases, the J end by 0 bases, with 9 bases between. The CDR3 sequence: CASSFFQSSYEQYF. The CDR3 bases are TGCGCCAGCAGCTTTTTTCAAAGCTCCTACGAGCAGTACTTC.

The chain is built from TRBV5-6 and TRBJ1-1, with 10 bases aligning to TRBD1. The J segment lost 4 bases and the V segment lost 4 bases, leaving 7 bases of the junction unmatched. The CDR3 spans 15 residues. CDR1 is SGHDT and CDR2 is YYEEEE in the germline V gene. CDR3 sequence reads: CASSLTRTGGTEAFF. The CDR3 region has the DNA TGTGCCAGCAGCCTTACTCGGACAGGGGGCACTGAAGCTTTCTTT.

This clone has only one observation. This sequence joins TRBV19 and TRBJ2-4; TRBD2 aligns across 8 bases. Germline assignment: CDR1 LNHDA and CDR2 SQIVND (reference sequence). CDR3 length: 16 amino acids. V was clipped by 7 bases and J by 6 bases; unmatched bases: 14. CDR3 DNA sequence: TGTGCCAGTACTCCCCCAATCGGGGGGGGACGAAACATTCAGTACTTC. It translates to CASTPPIGGGRNIQYF.

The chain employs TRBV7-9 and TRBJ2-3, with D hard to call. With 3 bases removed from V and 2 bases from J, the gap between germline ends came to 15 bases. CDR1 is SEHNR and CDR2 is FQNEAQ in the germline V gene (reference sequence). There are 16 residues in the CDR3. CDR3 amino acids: CASSFDFLISTDTQYF. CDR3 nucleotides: TGTGCCAGCAGCTTCGACTTCTTGATTTCCACAGATACGCAGTATTTT.

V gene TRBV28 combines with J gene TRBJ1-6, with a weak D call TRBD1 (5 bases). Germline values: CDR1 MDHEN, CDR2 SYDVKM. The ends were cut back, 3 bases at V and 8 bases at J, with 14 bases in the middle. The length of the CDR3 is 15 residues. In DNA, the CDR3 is TGTGCCAGCAGTTTTACGGTCCCGGGGGATTCACCCCTCCACTTT. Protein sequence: CASSFTVPGDSPLHF.

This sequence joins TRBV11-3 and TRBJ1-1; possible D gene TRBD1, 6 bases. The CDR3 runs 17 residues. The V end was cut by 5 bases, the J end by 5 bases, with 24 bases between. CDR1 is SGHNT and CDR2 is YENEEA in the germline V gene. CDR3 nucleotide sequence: TGTGCCAGCAGCAACCGGTATGGGGGCGCGGTAAGAACTGAAGCTTTCTTT. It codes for CASSNRYGGAVRTEAFF.

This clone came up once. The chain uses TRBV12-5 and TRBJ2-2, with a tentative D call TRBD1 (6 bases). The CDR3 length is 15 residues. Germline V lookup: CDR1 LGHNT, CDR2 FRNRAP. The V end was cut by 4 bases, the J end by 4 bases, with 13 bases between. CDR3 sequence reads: CASGSSTGSTGELFF. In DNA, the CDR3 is TGTGCTAGTGGTTCCTCGACAGGAAGCACCGGGGAGCTGTTTTTT.

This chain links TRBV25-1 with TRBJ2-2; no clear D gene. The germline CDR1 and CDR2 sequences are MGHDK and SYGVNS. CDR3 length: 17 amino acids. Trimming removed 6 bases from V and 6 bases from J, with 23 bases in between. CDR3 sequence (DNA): TGTGCCAGCAGAAAAAACCCGGACCGAGTCGTCTCCGGGGAGCTGTTTTTT. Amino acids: CASRKNPDRVVSGELFF.

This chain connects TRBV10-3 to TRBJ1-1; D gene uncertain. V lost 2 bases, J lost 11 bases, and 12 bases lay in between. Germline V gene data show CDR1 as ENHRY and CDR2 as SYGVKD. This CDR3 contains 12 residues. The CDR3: CAISEKASDAFF. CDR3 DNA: TGTGCCATCAGTGAGAAGGCCTCCGATGCTTTCTTT.

CDR3 sequence (DNA): TGCAGTGCTTACTATAACACTGAAGCTTTCTTT. It is translated as CSAYYNTEAFF. The rearrangement links TRBV20-1 to TRBJ1-1; D not certain. The CDR3 consists of 11 residues. Germline V gene data show CDR1 as DFQATT and CDR2 as SNEGSKA (reference sequence). V gave up 5 bases and J gave up 2 bases, with 6 bases separating them.

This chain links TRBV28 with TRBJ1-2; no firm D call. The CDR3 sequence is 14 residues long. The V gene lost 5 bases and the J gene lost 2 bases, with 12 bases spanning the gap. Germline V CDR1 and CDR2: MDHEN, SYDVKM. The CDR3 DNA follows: TGTGCCAGCAGTCCCTGGACGGGGAACTATGGCTACACCTTC. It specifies CASSPWTGNYGYTF.

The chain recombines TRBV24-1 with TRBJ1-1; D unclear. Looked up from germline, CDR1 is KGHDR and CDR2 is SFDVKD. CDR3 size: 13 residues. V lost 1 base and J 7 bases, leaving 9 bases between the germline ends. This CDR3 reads CATSDFEGIEAFF. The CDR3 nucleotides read TGTGCCACCAGTGATTTTGAGGGAATTGAAGCTTTCTTT.

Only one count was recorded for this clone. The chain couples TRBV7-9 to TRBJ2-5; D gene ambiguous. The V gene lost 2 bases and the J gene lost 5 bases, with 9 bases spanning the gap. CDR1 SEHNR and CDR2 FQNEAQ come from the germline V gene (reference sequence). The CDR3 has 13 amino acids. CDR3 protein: CASSLPHDETQYF. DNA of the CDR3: TGTGCCAGCAGCTTACCTCATGACGAGACCCAGTACTTC. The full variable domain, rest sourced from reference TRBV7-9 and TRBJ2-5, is DTGVSQNPRHKITKRGQNVTFRCDPISEHNRLYWYRQTLGQGPEFLTYFQNEAQLEKSRLLSDRFSAERPKGSFSTLEIQRTEQGDSAMYLCASSLPHDETQYFGPGTRLLVL.

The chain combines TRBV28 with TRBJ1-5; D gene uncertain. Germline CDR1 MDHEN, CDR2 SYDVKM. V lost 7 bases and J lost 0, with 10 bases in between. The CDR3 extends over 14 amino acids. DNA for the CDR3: TGTGCCAGCAACTACATTGTTAGCAATCAGCCCCAGCATTTT. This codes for CASNYIVSNQPQHF.

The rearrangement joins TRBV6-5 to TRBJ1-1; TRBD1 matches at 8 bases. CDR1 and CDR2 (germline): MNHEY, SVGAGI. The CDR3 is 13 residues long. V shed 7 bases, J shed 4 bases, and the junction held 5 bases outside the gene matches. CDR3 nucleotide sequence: TGTGCCAGCACTTCTACAGGGGGCACTGAAGCTTTCTTT. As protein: CASTSTGGTEAFF.